This T cell receptor beta chain appears in the sequencing data of a study of cytomegalovirus exposure and HLA in healthy donors. Amplification used 60 Vbeta primers and 13 Jbeta primers. Sequenced by immunoSEQ multiplex PCR; TCRdb stores in-frame clones only, minus some. The table has around 180,000 clones, 79% seen once; the top ten hold around 0.69%. Details on this clone: No antigen is known for it.

Findings of the study overall: In an earlier analysis, productive rearrangement rates for most beta V segments clustered near 87% or 30%.

Trimming at V came to 4 bases and at J to 3 bases, leaving 18 bases not matched to a gene. Per the germline V gene, CDR1 is LGHNA and CDR2 is YSLEER. The CDR3 loop spans 18 amino acids. The specimen was PBMCs. V gene TRBV4-3 combines with J gene TRBJ2-7, with TRBD1 matching over 7 bases. The receptor was derived from a woman between 40 and 55 years old in good health and CMV-seronegative. DNA of the CDR3: TGCGCCAGCAGCCCACACACAATCAGACAGGGAGTCGGCTACGAGCAGTACTTC. It specifies CASSPHTIRQGVGYEQYF.